The sequence of this T cell receptor (beta chain) was determined in a study of Ad26.COV2.S vaccination and SARS-CoV-2 variants. Some clones are missing from TCRdb's copy, which holds only in-frame ones; the method was immunoSEQ multiplex PCR. The repertoire consists of about 400,000 clones, with 89% occurring once and the leading ten covering 1.5% to 2%. The treatment here: some 20 received Ad26.COV2.S at low or high dose, single or two shots; roughly five received placebo; per-sample allocation not given. Specimens were obtained on day 63 following the first vaccine or placebo injection. The sequencing here drew on peripheral blood, taken in a trial of Ad26.COV2.S vaccine versus placebo. The sequence was collected from a person aged 18-65 years who received the Ad26.COV2.S COVID-19 vaccine or a placebo.

CDR3 sequence: CASSRSDTEAFF. For the CDR3, the DNA is TGTGCCAGCAGCCGAAGTGACACTGAAGCTTTCTTT. The chain uses TRBV5-6 and TRBJ1-1; D remains ambiguous. The germline gives CDR1 SGHDT, CDR2 YYEEEE. The V end lost 4 bases, the J end lost 3 bases, and 7 bases lay between the germline ends. The CDR3 spans 12 residues.